This T cell receptor (beta chain) was identified in a study of blood T cell repertoires in COVID-19. Study information: Italy, Spain and the United States were the sources of the convalescent and acute COVID-19 samples.

The CDR3 loop spans 18 amino acids. Germline V gene data show CDR1 as MNHEY and CDR2 as SMNVEV (reference sequence). V was pared by 6 bases and J by 1 base, with 16 bases of the junction left unmatched. As originally analysed: Reference gene primer amplification in the assay estimated nucleated cell counts. This table comes from immunoSEQ multiplex PCR, and its TCRdb copy is limited to in-frame clones, with some not included. V, J and clone size are taken as reported in that table, and D and trimming were inferred from the DNA itself. This sample has under 300,000 clones, with approximately 80% found just once.

This TCR derives from a woman aged 80 or older with active or convalescent COVID-19. V and J are TRBV27 and TRBJ2-3; 7 bases match TRBD1. Specimen: peripheral blood. The CDR3 nucleotides read TGTGCCAGCAGGAAAAAAAGCTTGGGACAGAAGGGCACAGATACGCAGTATTTT. Translation gives CASRKKSLGQKGTDTQYF.